Below, 9 T cell receptor beta chains from the same sample are listed, as sequenced in a study of blood T cell repertoires in COVID-19. Profiled with immunoSEQ multiplex PCR; TCRdb holds only in-frame clones, not every one. The data show roughly 140,000 clones, with more than 70% seen just once and around 13% held by the top ten. The sequenced sample was peripheral blood. These receptors all stem from a man between 60 and 70 years old with active or convalescent COVID-19.

This chain connects TRBV6-2 or TRBV6-3 to TRBJ1-1; D is unresolved. Per germline, CDR1 MNHEY and CDR2 SVGEGT. V was trimmed by 2 bases and J by 4 bases, leaving 14 bases between them. The CDR3 spans 15 residues. CDR3 loop: CASSYAPSSGTEAFF. DNA of the CDR3: TGTGCCAGCAGTTACGCCCCGAGTTCGGGCACTGAAGCTTTCTTT.

This clone occurred a few times. This rearrangement joins TRBV6-2 or TRBV6-3 to TRBJ2-1; the match to TRBD2 covers 10 bases. The V gene end was trimmed by 5 bases and the J gene end by 8 bases; junction bases not matched to a gene: 6. The CDR3 contains 14 residues. The germline CDR1 and CDR2 sequences are MNHEY and SVGEGT. CDR3 loop: CASSRLAGSHEQFF. The CDR3 DNA sequence: TGTGCCAGCAGTAGACTAGCGGGTTCACATGAGCAGTTCTTC.

The CDR3: CASSTDPNTEAFF. The CDR3 region has the DNA TGTGCCAGCAGCACAGATCCGAACACTGAAGCTTTCTTT. The V call is TRBV11-3, the J call TRBJ1-1; D call uncertain. Germline loops: CDR1 SGHNT, CDR2 YENEEA. Trimming removed 5 bases at V and 1 base at J, with 8 bases between. This CDR3 is built from 13 residues.

As to this clone: The sample has other DNA sequences that encode this CDR3 too. This chain uses TRBV11-1 with TRBJ2-7; TRBD2 agrees at 8 bases. Germline CDR1 and CDR2: SGHAT and FQDESV (reference sequence). This CDR3 contains 14 residues. Trimming took 5 bases from V and 0 from J; bases not matched to a gene: 3. In DNA, the CDR3 is TGTGCCAGCAGCCGCAGCGGGAGCTCCTACGAGCAGTACTTC. This codes for CASSRSGSSYEQYF.

This chain uses TRBV7-2 with TRBJ1-1; the D gene is possibly TRBD1 (6 bases). From germline, CDR1 is SGHTA and CDR2 FQGNSA. V lost 5 bases to trimming and J lost 5 bases, with 18 bases between them. This CDR3 has 15 residues. DNA of the CDR3: TGTGCCAGCAGCCCGCGATGGGGGGGGCGAACTGAAGCTTTCTTT. Protein sequence: CASSPRWGGRTEAFF. The whole variable domain, filled in from reference TRBV7-2 and TRBJ1-1, reads GAGVSQSPSNKVTEKGKDVELRCDPISGHTALYWYRQSLGQGLEFLIYFQGNSAPDKSGLPSDRFSAERTGGSVSTLTIQRTQQEDSAVYLCASSPRWGGRTEAFFGQGTRLTVV.

The chain employs TRBV6-5 and TRBJ1-5, with no clear D. The CDR3 is made up of 14 amino acids. Germline CDR1 is MNHEY and CDR2 is SVGAGI. V lost 8 bases to trimming and J lost 0 bases, with 11 bases between them. CDR3 DNA sequence: TGTGCCAGCCACGCGTCAGGTAGCAATCAGCCCCAGCATTTT. Amino acid sequence: CASHASGSNQPQHF.

The V gene is TRBV28, the J gene TRBJ2-7, with D perhaps matching TRBD1 (6 bases). Germline V lookup: CDR1 MDHEN, CDR2 SYDVKM. The V end was cut by 3 bases, the J end by 0 bases, with 12 bases between. The CDR3 extends over 15 amino acids. CDR3 nucleotide sequence: TGTGCCAGCAGTTTCCCCCGGGACACCTCCTACGAGCAGTACTTC. Protein product: CASSFPRDTSYEQYF.

For this clone: Other nucleotide sequences in the sample specify the same CDR3. V is TRBV7-3 and J is TRBJ2-1, with TRBD2 matching 7 bases. There are 13 residues in the CDR3. J gave up 7 bases and V 5 bases, and 5 bases lay outside the gene matches. Germline lookup yields CDR1 SGHTA and CDR2 FQGTGA. CDR3 residues: CASSPGLVNEQFF. The DNA for the CDR3 is TGTGCCAGCAGCCCAGGACTAGTTAATGAGCAGTTCTTC.

V usage is TRBV18 and J usage is TRBJ1-2; no clear D gene. The CDR3 runs to 13 residues. The V gene lost 3 bases and the J gene lost 2 bases, with 7 bases spanning the gap. Germline V gene lookup returns CDR1 KGHSH and CDR2 LQKENI. The DNA for the CDR3 is TGTGCCAGCTCACCCCAGGTCAACTATGGCTACACCTTC. Translated, it gives CASSPQVNYGYTF.